What follows is one TCR beta chain and its context. Antigen unknown. This entry belongs to a study of shared clonotypes between healthy human individuals. Whole-study results and caveats: Non-shared clonotypes had lower generation probabilities than clonotypes shared by all four sorted-subset donors. Roughly 5.3% of naive CD4 clonotypes were common to a few donors.

V lost 2 bases and J lost 6, with 15 bases in between. The CDR3 consists of 15 residues. CDR1 is SGHVS, CDR2 FQNEAQ, per germline. Measured with immunoSEQ multiplex PCR; TCRdb has only the in-frame clones, and not every one. The sample yields about 800,000 clones, 96% seen once. Naive CD8 cells, CD45RO-negative and positively selected for CCR7, excluded terminally differentiated effector memory CD45RA+ cells. The rearrangement joins TRBV7-8 to TRBJ2-3; perhaps TRBD1 as D (5 bases). The material sequenced was naive CD8+ T cells sorted from blood. This clonotype was obtained from a man aged 25 to 40 in good health. CDR3 loop: CASSLMSQGGDTQYF. The CDR3, as DNA: TGTGCCAGCAGCTTAATGAGCCAGGGTGGGGATACGCAGTATTTT.